A single sample gave rise to the 20 T cell receptor beta chains below, sequenced in a study of T cells after yellow fever vaccination. MiXCR, applied by TCRdb to the 5' RACE reads, yields one record per CDR3 protein. The table has over 25,000 distinct CDR3 sequences, under 12% seen once. This sample comprised PBMCs, either bulk or a sorted T-cell subset (CD4+, CD8+, memory, or dextramer-sorted; not recorded which), obtained roughly 14 days after the first yellow fever vaccination. The receptors here all came from a man aged 18-30 years who received the YFV17D yellow fever vaccine.

This clonotype showed up many times. The gene calls are TRBV7-2 and TRBJ1-6, with D possibly TRBD1 on 5 matching bases. V lost 6 bases and J 10 bases, leaving 16 bases between the germline ends. The CDR3 loop spans 14 amino acids. Germline V CDR1 and CDR2: SGHTA, FQGNSA. The CDR3 bases are TGTGCCAGCAGTCCGGGACTGGGAATCTCACCCCTCCACTTT. Protein: CASSPGLGISPLHF. The full variable domain, rest sourced from reference TRBV7-2 and TRBJ1-6, is GAGVSQSPSNKVTEKGKDVELRCDPISGHTALYWYRQSLGQGLEFLIYFQGNSAPDKSGLPSDRFSAERTGGSVSTLTIQRTQQEDSAVYLCASSPGLGISPLHFGNGTRLTVT.

This clonotype showed up many times. The V call is TRBV4-3, the J call TRBJ1-2; possibly TRBD1 for D (5 bases). The CDR3 spans 15 residues. Germline CDR1 LGHNA, CDR2 YSLEER. Trimming shortened V by 3 bases and J by 5 bases, and 16 bases separated the two germline ends. CDR3 sequence reads: CASSHVTDGPYGYTF. The CDR3 DNA reads as TGCGCCAGCAGCCACGTGACAGACGGACCTTATGGCTACACCTTC.

This clonotype came up many times. This rearrangement joins TRBV29-1 to TRBJ1-5, with D possibly TRBD1 on 6 matching bases. This CDR3 spans 14 amino acids. Trimming stripped 6 bases from V and 7 bases from J, with 19 bases between. Germline V lookup: CDR1 SQVTM, CDR2 ANQGSEA. The DNA for the CDR3 is TGCAGCGTGAGCGGAGGGGGGTTCGACCAGCCCCAGCATTTT. Encoded protein: CSVSGGGFDQPQHF.

This clonotype was counted at least ten times. V gene TRBV6-5 combines with J gene TRBJ1-1; D unresolved. CDR3 size: 15 residues. V lost 7 bases and J 0 bases, leaving 15 bases between the germline ends. CDR1 and CDR2 (germline): MNHEY, SVGAGI. For the CDR3, the DNA is TGTGCCAGCAAATACGGCCCCTGGATGAACACTGAAGCTTTCTTT. Translated: CASKYGPWMNTEAFF.

At least ten counts were recorded for this clonotype. V usage is TRBV12-3 or TRBV12-4 and J usage is TRBJ1-1; no reliable D call. CDR3 length equals 12 residues. V gave up 2 bases and J gave up 7 bases, with 8 bases separating them. The CDR3 DNA reads as TGTGCCAGCAGTTTATTTCTCGGTGAAGCTTTCTTT. This codes for CASSLFLGEAFF.

This clonotype was observed at least ten times. The chain links TRBV6-1 to TRBJ2-2; D gene ambiguous. Looked up from germline, CDR1 is MNHNS and CDR2 is SASEGT. Trimming left V 6 bases short and J 1 base short, with 15 bases between. CDR3 length: 16 residues. The CDR3 DNA sequence: TGTGCCAGCAGCCTCCGGAAGGGCTTGAACACCGGGGAGCTGTTTTTT. Translation gives CASSLRKGLNTGELFF.

This clonotype was picked up many times. The chain carries TRBV6-1 and TRBJ1-6; no clear D. The CDR3 contains 14 residues. Germline lookup yields CDR1 MNHNS and CDR2 SASEGT. Trimming left V 4 bases short and J 6 bases short, with 10 bases between. CDR3 coding DNA: TGTGCCAGCAGTGTCGGGGAGGGTAATTCACCCCTCCACTTT. It yields the protein CASSVGEGNSPLHF.

As to this clonotype: A much more abundant neighbour one base away suggests this may be a read error. The CDR3 does not close with the conserved phenylalanine or tryptophan, likely indicating a read error. V usage is TRBV3-1 and J usage is TRBJ2-1, with TRBD2 matching over 14 bases. CDR1 and CDR2 from the germline V gene are LGHDT and YNNKEL (reference sequence). This CDR3 comprises 15 residues. V dropped 4 bases and J dropped 10; count of bases not matched to a gene: 6. The CDR3 loop is CASSPGLAGVGEQFS. The CDR3 coding sequence is TGTGCCAGCAGCCCGGGACTAGCGGGGGTTGGGGAGCAGTTCTCC.

The table lists this clonotype with many counts. The CDR3 protein is CASSFGGGAGEQYF. The CDR3 DNA follows: TGTGCCAGCAGTTTTGGCGGGGGGGCCGGTGAGCAGTACTTC. The chain joins TRBV12-3 or TRBV12-4 to TRBJ2-7, with 9 nucleotides matching TRBD2. The CDR3 spans 14 residues. V dropped 3 bases and J dropped 7; count of bases not matched to a gene: 7.

Many counts were recorded for this clonotype. J is TRBJ1-2 and V is TRBV29-1; D is undetermined. The CDR3 loop spans 13 amino acids. V was clipped by 4 bases and J by 8 bases, with 17 bases between them. CDR1 SQVTM and CDR2 ANQGSEA come from the germline V gene. CDR3 DNA sequence: TGCAGCGTTGGAGGCGGGGTAAAGTGGGGCTACACCTTC. It yields the protein CSVGGGVKWGYTF.

In its sample, this clonotype was seen many times. J is TRBJ2-7 and V is TRBV29-1, with 11 bases aligning to TRBD2. In germline, CDR1 is SQVTM, CDR2 ANQGSEA. V lost 1 base to trimming and J lost 3 bases; unmatched junction nucleotides: 8. This CDR3 comprises 16 residues. CDR3 sequence: CSVEGLETSGDYEQYF. Written as DNA, the CDR3 is TGCAGCGTTGAAGGGCTAGAGACTAGCGGGGACTACGAGCAGTACTTC.

This clonotype showed up many times. CDR3 nucleotide sequence: TGTGCCAGCAGCAAACGGACTAGCGGGGGTACAGATACGCAGTATTTT. It specifies CASSKRTSGGTDTQYF. The chain combines TRBV5-4 with TRBJ2-3, with 13 bases matching TRBD2. From germline, CDR1 is SGHNT and CDR2 YYREEE (reference sequence). With 4 bases clipped from V and 3 bases from J, the junction kept 5 bases outside the gene matches. The CDR3 has 16 residues.

In its sample, this clonotype was seen a few times. CDR3 in DNA: TGTGCCAGCAGCCGTCTAGCGGGGAGCTCCTACGAGCAGTACGTC. This gives the protein CASSRLAGSSYEQYV. V and J are TRBV28 and TRBJ2-7, with 9 nucleotides matching TRBD2. The CDR3 spans 15 residues. CDR1 is MDHEN, CDR2 SYDVKM, per germline. The V segment lost 6 bases and the J segment 0 bases; nucleotides outside the gene matches: 6.

There are a few counts of this clonotype. This chain joins TRBV15 and TRBJ2-3; TRBD1 matches 8 bases. The CDR3 has 15 residues. The V and J ends lost 4 bases and 3 bases, in that order; junction bases with no gene match: 6. From germline, CDR1 is LNHNV and CDR2 YYDKDF (reference sequence). CDR3 coding DNA: TGTGCCACCAGCATTCAGGGGGCGCAAACAGATACGCAGTATTTT. Protein sequence: CATSIQGAQTDTQYF.

A remark on this clonotype: A single base separates this from a much larger clone, so it may be a read error. The gene calls are TRBV15 and TRBJ2-3; D perhaps matches TRBD1 (5 bases). The germline gives CDR1 LNHNV, CDR2 YYDKDF (reference sequence). The CDR3 length is 15 residues. V was cut by 2 bases and J by 6 bases, with 15 bases left in between. CDR3 coding DNA: TGTGCCACCAGCAGAAATACATGGGGCGTGGATACGCAGTATTTT. As protein: CATSRNTWGVDTQYF.

This clonotype appeared a few times. This chain links TRBV5-4 with TRBJ1-1; the D gene is possibly TRBD1 (6 bases). The V and J ends lost 1 base and 3 bases respectively, with 13 bases between them. CDR1 SGHNT and CDR2 YYREEE come from the germline V gene (reference sequence). The CDR3 runs to 15 residues. The CDR3 sequence is CASSLKGVGDTEAFF. The CDR3 DNA is TGTGCCAGCAGCTTGAAGGGGGTAGGTGACACTGAAGCTTTCTTT.

This clonotype occurred many times. The V gene is TRBV12-3 or TRBV12-4, the J gene TRBJ2-3; D is unclear. The CDR3 runs 15 residues. Trimming took off 6 bases at V and 0 bases at J, with 13 bases between the two ends. The CDR3 loop is CASSHNSWSTDTQYF. The CDR3 nucleotides read TGTGCCAGCAGCCACAACTCCTGGAGCACAGATACGCAGTATTTT.

This clonotype was found many times. V usage is TRBV27 and J usage is TRBJ2-1; D is unclear. Germline CDR1 and CDR2: MNHEY and SMNVEV (reference sequence). V was clipped by 3 bases and J by 10 bases, with 10 bases between them. The CDR3 has 12 amino acids. CDR3 nucleotide sequence: TGTGCCAGCAGTTTGGGTCGAGGCGAGCAGTTCTTC. Encoded protein: CASSLGRGEQFF.

This clonotype was observed many times. This chain joins TRBV12-3 or TRBV12-4 and TRBJ2-2; TRBD2 aligns across 11 bases. The ends lost 6 bases at V and 5 bases at J; junction bases unmatched: 8. The CDR3 loop spans 16 amino acids. The CDR3 bases are TGTGCCAGCAGCCGGTTAGCGGGGGGGAAAACCGGGGAGCTGTTTTTT. As protein: CASSRLAGGKTGELFF.

As regards this clonotype: This may arise from a read error, as a much more abundant clone is one base away. DNA for the CDR3: TGTGCCAGCAGTTTAGGAGGGACCGTCGGCTATGGCTACACCTTC. Its translation is CASSLGGTVGYGYTF. The rearrangement joins TRBV12-3 or TRBV12-4 to TRBJ1-2; maybe TRBD1 (5 bases). There are 15 residues in the CDR3. V lost 1 base, J lost 4 bases, and 13 bases lay in between.